This T cell receptor (beta chain) was sequenced for a study of blood T cell repertoires in COVID-19. This CDR3 is built from 15 residues. Per the germline V gene, CDR1 is SGHDT and CDR2 is YYEEEE. V was clipped by 4 bases and J by 5 bases; unmatched bases: 6. TCRdb keeps only in-frame clones here, not all; method: immunoSEQ multiplex PCR. The sample includes about 110,000 clones, around 82% of them seen just once. The sample taken for sequencing was peripheral blood. The chain joins TRBV5-6 to TRBJ2-5; TRBD1 matches at 12 bases. The clonotype originates from a human donor in a cohort sampled during active or convalescent COVID-19. DNA of the CDR3: TGTGCCAGCAGCAAGGGACAGGGGGCTTGGGAGACCCAGTACTTC. This gives the protein CASSKGQGAWETQYF.